This T cell receptor (beta chain) was found in a study of CD8+ T cells in alopecia areata (dated by TCRdb to about 2018). Turning to the overall study: Treated patients were enrolled in an open-label pilot trial of oral tofacitinib, 5 to 10 mg twice daily, for moderate-to-severe alopecia areata. RNA came from the PAXgene miRNA kit for fixed scalp, the miRNeasy kit for PBMCs, and the RNeasy kit for mouse skin. Tofacitinib was administered for 6 to 18 months, and 6 months of follow-up off drug were then conducted to assess delayed response and recurrence. immunoSEQ multiplex PCR using 35 Vbeta forward primers and 13 Jbeta reverse primers was used to amplify TCRbeta CDR3 regions. Tofacitinib-treated patients had biopsies at baseline and at 4 and 24 weeks of treatment, with a later scalp biopsy in several patients. The study used high-throughput TCRbeta sequencing to examine T cell clonal expansion in alopecia areata, in both the C3H/HeJ mouse model and human patients. On the human side, TCRbeta sequencing was run on scalp tissue and on sorted CD4+ and CD8+ peripheral blood T cells from healthy controls and from alopecia areata patients with either patchy or totalis/universalis disease. Clonality in the scalp was compared among normal scalp (n=4), patchy alopecia areata scalp (n=8), and alopecia totalis/universalis scalp (n=8).

The sample's time point, from its label and the paper: baseline before oral tofacitinib. From alopecia areata patients, peripheral blood was collected along with lesional scalp punch biopsies. PBMCs were separated by density centrifugation and stained for CD3, CD4 and CD8, after which CD4+ and CD8+ T cells were sorted on a FACSAria. The study at large found these results: TCR sequences shared between patients were less clear than in mice, possibly partly because of HLA diversity in the patient population. Unlike mouse skin, where gammadelta T cells dominate, normal human skin contains resident alphabeta T cells that get sequenced too, which complicates analysis of the scalp TCR repertoire. Compared with normal scalp, lesional scalp, particularly in alopecia totalis/universalis, had higher clonality and more expanded CD8+ clones, which suggests antigenic drive.

In regard to this clone: Its antigen specificity is not known. No qualities accompany the bases; no much larger clone lies one base away.

The library relied on the immunoSEQ multiplex PCR assay. For TCR sequencing, RNA was extracted from every sample and reverse transcribed into cDNA to serve as template. First-strand cDNA was synthesized with SuperScript III using a 2:1 mix of oligo-dT and random hexamers. A synthetic immune receptor repertoire was used to assess amplification bias, and residual bias was removed computationally. In the source study's methods: After raw reads were preprocessed to remove errors, the CDR3 was defined following IMGT conventions as running from the conserved cysteine to phenylalanine. Clonality was calculated as 1 minus Shannon entropy normalized by log2 of the number of productive unique TCRs. Whether each scalp clone was CD4 or CD8 was inferred by checking scalp TCRbeta sequences against the CD4 and CD8 repertoires from sorted blood. Held by TCRdb, this immuneACCESS table contains in-frame sequences only and omits some clones. Under half of the omission traces to an unresolved V gene where checked; the cause of the rest is unknown. V and J calls and clone size are as listed in that table; D and trimming were resolved from the DNA. The sample table shows 120,000 to 150,000 clones, and around 87% are seen once. The leading ten clones occupy less than 15% of the sample.

V ends up 1 base short and J 6 bases short, with an unmatched junction base count of 2. CDR1 and CDR2 (SGHRS, YFSETQ) derive from the germline V gene. The CDR3 contains 13 residues, cysteine and phenylalanine counted. Only the CDR3 DNA stays, 39 bases, in frame from base 1. The sequence joins TRBV5-1 to TRBJ2-7; 9 junctional bases match TRBD1. This clonotype was obtained from a human donor with alopecia areata. The input for sequencing was CD8+ T cells sorted from blood, taken at week 0. The encoded CDR3 is CASSLTGGLEQYF. At the DNA level, the sequence is TGCGCCAGCAGCTTGACAGGGGGCCTCGAGCAGTACTTC.